What follows is one TCR beta chain and its context. The specificity of this receptor is unknown. Base quality data are lacking; no much larger clone is found one base away. The sample belongs to a study of cytomegalovirus exposure and HLA in healthy donors (dated 2017 in TCRdb). Study-level background: The 500 to 700 repertoires of the first cohort and the 120 validation repertoires were produced on the same platform, according to a later analysis. The study aimed to test whether signatures of past pathogen exposure could be identified by cataloging public T cell receptors. In addition to the first cohort of 666 subjects, a separate validation cohort of 120 different subjects was used. To predict cytomegalovirus infection status, the study brought together high-throughput TCR immunosequencing, statistical association of individual TCRs with disease status, and machine learning.

Study-level results and caveats: Cytomegalovirus status was reported to be diagnosed by the classifier with high specificity and sensitivity in both the original and validation cohorts. In the study, around 160 TCR beta chains were listed as associated with cytomegalovirus. Most TCR sequences were observed very rarely across donors, whereas some public TCRs were present in many individuals. In vitro tests confirmed that a few of the cytomegalovirus-associated TCR beta chains recognize cytomegalovirus antigens. Subsequent analysis determined that TCRs grouped into clusters in the first cohort also showed a tendency toward co-occurrence across the 130 or so validation repertoires, and 94% of cluster scores exceeded 0. A later analysis had no HLA typing for the validation cohort, so co-occurrence there was scored across all 110 or so repertoires. It was suggested by the authors that the approach could potentially be generalized to other disease states and immunological phenotypes.

Donors formed part of the validation cohort, which comprised over a hundred subjects and was distinct from the first cohort of under 850 subjects. Library creation used the immunoSEQ multiplex PCR assay. As for the authors' bioinformatics: A statistical classification framework was built for diagnosing cytomegalovirus status from the catalog of TCR beta chain sequences. Imported from immuneACCESS, the table was reduced by TCRdb to in-frame sequences with V and J called. These copies leave out some clones; in studies compared against another copy, an unresolved V gene accounts for under half, and the cause of the remainder is not known. For V, J and clone size, that table is used; D and trimming come from the DNA. Counted in this sample were around 300,000 clones; 70% to 90% of them appeared once. The leading ten clones occupy over 0.95% of the sample. The CDR3 measures 16 amino acids from cysteine to phenylalanine. The only DNA kept is the CDR3, 48 bases in frame from the first base. Looking up the germline V gene yields CDR1 SGHAT and CDR2 FQNNGV. Trimming at the junction amounts to 1 base on V and 2 bases on J, and the germline ends lie 14 bases apart.

This chain is built from TRBV11-2 and TRBJ2-5; no D gene can be assigned with confidence. Sequencing used PBMCs. The receptor was derived from a woman younger than 30 in good health and CMV-seronegative. CDR3 reads: CASSLVQTLVQETQYF. The bases read TGTGCCAGCAGCTTAGTACAGACGTTAGTACAAGAGACCCAGTACTTC.